The 5 T cell receptor beta chains in this list originate from one sample, sequenced in a study of T-cell reconstitution after alpha-beta-depleted transplantation in children. Unique molecular identifiers tagged the TCRbeta library. TCRdb ran MiXCR on the PCR reads and lists one entry per CDR3 protein. Among around 3,000 distinct CDR3 sequences listed, around a fifth were seen once. Source: PBMCs, mostly from graft donor cells, taken 60 days after TCRalphabeta/CD19-depleted stem cell transplant. These receptors originate from a male patient between 2 and 10 years old who had a stem cell transplant for acute lymphoblastic leukemia, so the T cells may come from the graft donor.

This clonotype was observed many times. This sequence joins TRBV13 and TRBJ1-1; possible D gene TRBD1, 6 bases. This CDR3 comprises 14 residues. V was pared by 3 bases and J by 1 base, with 9 bases between. Germline CDR1 is PRHDT and CDR2 is FYEKMQ (reference sequence). As DNA, the CDR3 is TGTGCCAGCAGCTTCGGGACACAGAACACTGAAGCTTTCTTT. It codes for CASSFGTQNTEAFF.

In this sample, this clonotype is medium-sized. V is TRBV21-1 and J is TRBJ2-7; the table's D gene call, TRBD1, was not cross checked with the DNA. TRBV21-1 is a listed pseudogene. This CDR3 has 12 residues. In nucleotides, the CDR3 is TGTGCCAGCAGTTTTGGACAGGCCGAGCAGTACTTC. It is translated as CASSFGQAEQYF.

This clonotype was detected many times. The V and J genes are TRBV4-3 and TRBJ2-7; TRBD2 is a possible D gene (6 bases). The CDR3 length is 13 residues. Per germline, CDR1 LGHNA and CDR2 YSLEER. Trimming left V 1 base short and J 3 bases short, with 7 bases between. This CDR3 is CASSQGLDYEQYF. For the CDR3, the DNA is TGCGCCAGCAGCCAAGGACTAGACTACGAGCAGTACTTC.

This clonotype is judged medium-sized. A read error may produce the germline difference seen at one junction end. J is TRBJ2-1 and V is TRBV7-7; D may correspond to TRBD1 or TRBD2 (5 bases each). CDR1 is SSHAT and CDR2 is FNYEAQ in the germline V gene (reference sequence). The CDR3 length is 13 residues. Written as DNA, the CDR3 is TGTGCTAGCAGCCCACGCGTGGGGGTTGAGCAGTTCTTC. As protein: CASSPRVGVEQFF. The variable domain in full, with the rest retrieved from reference TRBV7-7 and TRBJ2-1, is GAGVSQSPRYKVTKRGQDVTLRCDPISSHATLYWYQQALGQGPEFLTYFNYEAQPDKSGLPSDRFSAERPEGSISTLTIQRTEQRDSAMYRCASSPRVGVEQFFGPGTRLTVL.

This clonotype has ten or more counts. The V gene is TRBV7-8, the J gene TRBJ1-6, with D maybe TRBD1 (5 bases). There are 15 residues in the CDR3. Trimming cost V 1 base and J 8 bases, with 12 bases left between them. Germline CDR1 SGHVS, CDR2 FQNEAQ. CDR3 in DNA: TGTGCCAGCAGCTTAGTAGGGACGGCGGATTCACCCCTCCACTTT. This codes for CASSLVGTADSPLHF.